These 11 T cell receptor beta chains came from one sample sequenced in a study of response to subunit inactivated influenza vaccine. TCRdb reanalysed the RT-PCR reads using MiXCR and keeps one entry per CDR3 protein. The sample gives some 550,000 distinct CDR3 sequences, under 25% of which show up once; 2.8% is in the top ten. The data also belong to a second study, concerning T cells expressing NK-cell markers. That investigation notes: TCR beta libraries carry UMIs added by 5'RACE template switching.

The source material was CD4+ T cells sorted from PBMCs, sampled approximately 13 days after vaccination. The source is a man aged 45-65 years who received an inactivated influenza vaccine.

This clonotype occurred a few times. The chain has TRBV11-2 and TRBJ2-1, with 10 nucleotides matching TRBD2. Trimming removed 2 bases from V and 2 bases from J; junction bases left unmatched: 9. The germline V gene has CDR1 SGHAT and CDR2 FQNNGV. This CDR3 region has 18 residues. The CDR3 is CASSLFLAGVRPYNEQFF. CDR3 bases: TGTGCCAGCAGCTTATTTCTAGCGGGAGTTCGGCCCTACAATGAGCAGTTCTTC.

The rearrangement links TRBV11-2 to TRBJ2-1; the match to TRBD2 covers 12 bases. In germline, CDR1 is SGHAT, CDR2 FQNNGV. Trimming cost V 6 bases and J 0 bases; bases outside gene matches: 9. This CDR3 has 18 residues. Written as DNA, the CDR3 is TGTGCCAGCAGACCACTAGCGGGAGGCATTAGCTCCTACAATGAGCAGTTCTTC. Amino acids: CASRPLAGGISSYNEQFF. Together with reference TRBV11-2 and TRBJ2-1, the CDR3 gives the full variable domain: EAGVAQSPRYKIIEKRQSVAFWCNPISGHATLYWYQQILGQGPKLLIQFQNNGVVDDSQLPKDRFSAERLKGVDSTLKIQPAKLEDSAVYLCASRPLAGGISSYNEQFFGPGTRLTVL.

The chain links TRBV27 to TRBJ2-7, with D maybe TRBD2 (6 bases). This CDR3 is built from 13 residues. V dropped 8 bases and J dropped 2 bases, with 13 bases sitting between them. Germline V CDR1 and CDR2: MNHEY, SMNVEV (reference sequence). The DNA of the CDR3 is TGTGCCAGCCGGGGACTCCTGACCTACGAGCAGTACTTC. Translating it yields CASRGLLTYEQYF.

In this sample, this clonotype turned up a few times. The chain links TRBV10-3 to TRBJ2-1; TRBD2 aligns across 10 bases. Trimming took 6 bases from V and 8 from J; bases not matched to a gene: 10. Germline loops: CDR1 ENHRY, CDR2 SYGVKD. The CDR3 spans 15 residues. The CDR3 sequence: CAIRKREGQSDEQFF. Here the CDR3 DNA reads TGTGCCATCAGAAAGCGGGAGGGCCAGAGCGATGAGCAGTTCTTC.

The chain combines TRBV20-1 with TRBJ1-4; perhaps TRBD1 as D (5 bases). The CDR3 is 13 residues long. V was trimmed by 8 bases and J by 4 bases, leaving 14 bases between them. From germline, CDR1 is DFQATT and CDR2 SNEGSKA (reference sequence). DNA for the CDR3: TGCAGTCCCAGTAGACAGTTTAATGAAAAACTGTTTTTT. Translating it yields CSPSRQFNEKLFF.

The genes are TRBV15 and TRBJ1-5, with 7 bases fitting TRBD1. J lost 0 bases, V lost 0 bases, and 5 bases had no gene match. The germline V gene encodes CDR1 LNHNV and CDR2 YYDKDF (reference sequence). The CDR3 is 17 residues long. The CDR3 spells CATSRDLGQTSNQPQHF. In DNA, the CDR3 is TGTGCCACCAGCAGAGATCTGGGACAGACTAGCAATCAGCCCCAGCATTTT.

V and J are TRBV7-2 and TRBJ1-2; 8 bases agree with TRBD1. Germline CDR1 and CDR2: SGHTA and FQGNSA. The CDR3 runs to 14 residues. V was pared by 4 bases and J by 7 bases, with 8 bases of the junction left unmatched. CDR3 DNA: TGTGCCAGCAGCTCCCCCCAGGGGGCGCGTGGCTACACCTTC. Its protein is CASSSPQGARGYTF.

The V and J genes are TRBV20-1 and TRBJ2-7; TRBD2 is a possible D gene (6 bases). CDR1 is DFQATT, CDR2 SNEGSKA, per germline (reference sequence). This CDR3 comprises 14 residues. V was pared by 6 bases and J by 3 bases, with 18 bases between. The CDR3 DNA reads TGCAGTGCAAGAACCGGGACTTCACTCTACGAGCAGTACTTC. Encoded protein: CSARTGTSLYEQYF.

The V call is TRBV24-1, the J call TRBJ2-2, with D maybe TRBD1 (5 bases). CDR1 is KGHDR, CDR2 SFDVKD, per germline. CDR3 size: 16 residues. V lost 3 bases to trimming and J lost 6 bases, with 16 bases between them. CDR3 loop: CATSDTPGQSPGELFF. The CDR3 coding sequence is TGTGCCACCAGTGATACCCCAGGACAAAGCCCCGGGGAGCTGTTTTTT.

V is TRBV29-1 and J is TRBJ2-2; D might be TRBD2 (7 bases). Germline V lookup: CDR1 SQVTM, CDR2 ANQGSEA. Trimming took off 4 bases at V and 8 bases at J, with 14 bases between the two ends. CDR3 length: 13 residues. CDR3 protein: CSVGTGGPGELFF. The DNA for the CDR3 is TGCAGCGTTGGCACGGGGGGCCCAGGGGAGCTGTTTTTT.

This sequence joins TRBV4-3 and TRBJ2-5, with TRBD2 matching over 13 bases. The germline CDR1 and CDR2 sequences are LGHNA and YSLEER. The CDR3 sequence is 17 residues long. V trimming: 3 bases; J trimming: 4 bases; junction bases outside the gene matches: 8. The CDR3 is CASSQTGLAGSGETQYF. The CDR3 DNA reads as TGCGCCAGCAGCCAGACGGGACTAGCGGGGAGTGGAGAGACCCAGTACTTC.